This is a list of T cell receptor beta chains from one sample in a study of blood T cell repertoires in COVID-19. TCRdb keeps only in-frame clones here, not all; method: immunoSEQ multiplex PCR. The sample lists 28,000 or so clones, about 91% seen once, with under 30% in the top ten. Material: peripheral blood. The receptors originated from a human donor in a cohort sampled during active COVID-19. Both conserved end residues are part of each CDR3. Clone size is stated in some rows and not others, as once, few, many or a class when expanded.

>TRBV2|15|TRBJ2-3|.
CASSALAGGYFGQYF
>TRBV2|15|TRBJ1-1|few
CASSESLQGGTEAFF
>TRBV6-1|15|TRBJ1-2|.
CASSEGARTNYGYTF
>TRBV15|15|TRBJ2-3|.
CATSRGEPRTDTQYF
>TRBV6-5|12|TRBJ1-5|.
CASMTGYQPQHF
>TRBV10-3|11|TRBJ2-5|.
CAIRGGETQYF
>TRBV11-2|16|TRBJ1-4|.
CASSLGVTGSGEKLFF
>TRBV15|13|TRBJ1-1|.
CATSREWRTEAFF
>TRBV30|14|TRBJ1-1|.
CAWSVGQGNTEAFF
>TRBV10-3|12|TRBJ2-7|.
CATRQPGEEQYF
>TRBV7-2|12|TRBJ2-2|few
CASSSSTGELFF
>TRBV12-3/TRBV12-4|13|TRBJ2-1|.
CASSSTGLGEQFF
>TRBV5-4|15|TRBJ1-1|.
CASSPSTGANTEAFF
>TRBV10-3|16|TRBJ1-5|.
CAISEVGGQQGQPQHF
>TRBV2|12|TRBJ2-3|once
CASRDNTDTQYF
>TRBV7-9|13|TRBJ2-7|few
CASNRRGLGEQYF
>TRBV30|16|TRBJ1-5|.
CAWSPLTGEGNQPQHF
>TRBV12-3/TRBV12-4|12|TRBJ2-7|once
CASSSTVGEQYF
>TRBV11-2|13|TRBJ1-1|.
CASSMTGETEAFF
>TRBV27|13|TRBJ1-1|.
CATQRAGGPEAFF
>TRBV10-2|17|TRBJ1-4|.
CASSDTGFGSTNEKLFF
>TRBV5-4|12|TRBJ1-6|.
CASSLADRALHF
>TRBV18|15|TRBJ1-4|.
CASSPPSALMEKLFF
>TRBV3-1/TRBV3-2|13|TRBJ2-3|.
CASSPGRVGTQYF
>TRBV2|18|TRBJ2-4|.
CATSLGTSVSLAKNIQYF
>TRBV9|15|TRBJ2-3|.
CASSAGTGSTDTQYF
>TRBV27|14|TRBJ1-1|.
CASSLNRMNTEAFF
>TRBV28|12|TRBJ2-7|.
CASRGLIYEQYF
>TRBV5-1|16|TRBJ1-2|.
CASKPDPGQRNYGYTF
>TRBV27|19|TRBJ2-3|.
CASSLSRRGGLVGADTQYF
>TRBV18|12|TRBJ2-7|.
CASSPTGNEQYF
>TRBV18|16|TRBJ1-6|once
CASSPTGPGGASPLHF
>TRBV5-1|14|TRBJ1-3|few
CASREGAFGNTIYF
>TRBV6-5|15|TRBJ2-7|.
CASSYSAGATYEQYF
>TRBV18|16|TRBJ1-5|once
CASSPPGVNGNQPQHF
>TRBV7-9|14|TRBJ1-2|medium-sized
CASGSGTGDWGYTF
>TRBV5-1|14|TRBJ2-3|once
CASSMTSGGHTQYF
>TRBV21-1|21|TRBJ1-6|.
CASSKQSVGTRRLRRNSPLHF
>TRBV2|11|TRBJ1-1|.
CASSEETEAFF
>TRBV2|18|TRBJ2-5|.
CAILPMRPATGVQETQYF